These 5 T cell receptor beta chains originate from one sample sequenced in a study of naive and memory T cell subsets. These receptors have no known antigen. General study results and limits: A few larger clonotypes appeared in naive repertoires, especially CD8, possibly memory cells re-expressing CD45RA.

Both TRBC1 and TRBC2 were covered by a beta constant-region primer of two equimolar oligonucleotides. Four rounds of PCR amplified the ligated cDNA using nested alpha and beta constant-region primers plus SP2. Using its own MiXCR run on the UMI-ligation and nested PCR reads, TCRdb lists one record per CDR3 protein. The data hold 95,000 to 110,000 distinct CDR3 sequences, with about 15% observed a single time. The material sequenced was naive CD8+ T cells from blood. The origin of the receptors is a human donor in good health.

The table lists this clonotype with a few counts. This chain uses TRBV5-1 with TRBJ2-3; possibly TRBD2 for D (7 bases). The CDR3 is 16 residues long. V was cut by 6 bases and J by 1 base, with 18 bases left in between. CDR1 SGHRS and CDR2 YFSETQ come from the germline V gene. The CDR3, as DNA: TGCGCCAGCATTCCCGTTGGGGGGGGCCGCACAGATACGCAGTATTTT. It encodes CASIPVGGGRTDTQYF.

This chain links TRBV7-9 with TRBJ2-3; no definite D call. The germline V gene has CDR1 SEHNR and CDR2 FQNEAQ (reference sequence). Trimming cost V 2 bases and J 5 bases, with 11 bases left between them. This CDR3 region has 14 residues. The CDR3, as DNA: TGTGCCAGCAGCTTAAGTCTGACGGGAGATACGCAGTATTTT. Translation: CASSLSLTGDTQYF.

V gene TRBV7-9 combines with J gene TRBJ2-7; 8 positions match TRBD1. The germline V gene encodes CDR1 SEHNR and CDR2 FQNEAQ (reference sequence). This CDR3 contains 14 residues. V gave up 3 bases and J gave up 4 bases; unmatched junction bases: 5. CDR3 region: CASSFSGGGYEQYF. As DNA, the CDR3 is TGTGCCAGCAGCTTCTCAGGGGGCGGGTACGAGCAGTACTTC.

This clonotype was detected a few times. The chain combines TRBV6-2 or TRBV6-3 with TRBJ2-5, with no clear D. CDR1 is MNHEY, CDR2 SVGEGT, per germline. V was clipped by 4 bases and J by 7 bases, with 25 bases between them. The CDR3 contains 17 residues. CDR3 residues: CASSFDQLGPSRATQYF. In DNA, the CDR3 is TGTGCCAGCAGTTTCGACCAACTCGGACCGAGTCGAGCGACCCAGTACTTC.

This clonotype was seen many times. This chain connects TRBV29-1 to TRBJ1-2; no clear D gene. Per the germline V gene, CDR1 is SQVTM and CDR2 is ANQGSEA. The CDR3 length is 13 residues. V was pared by 3 bases and J by 0 bases, with 8 bases between. The CDR3 DNA sequence: TGCAGCGTTGAGGCAGCGCCTAACTATGGCTACACCTTC. This sequence encodes CSVEAAPNYGYTF.